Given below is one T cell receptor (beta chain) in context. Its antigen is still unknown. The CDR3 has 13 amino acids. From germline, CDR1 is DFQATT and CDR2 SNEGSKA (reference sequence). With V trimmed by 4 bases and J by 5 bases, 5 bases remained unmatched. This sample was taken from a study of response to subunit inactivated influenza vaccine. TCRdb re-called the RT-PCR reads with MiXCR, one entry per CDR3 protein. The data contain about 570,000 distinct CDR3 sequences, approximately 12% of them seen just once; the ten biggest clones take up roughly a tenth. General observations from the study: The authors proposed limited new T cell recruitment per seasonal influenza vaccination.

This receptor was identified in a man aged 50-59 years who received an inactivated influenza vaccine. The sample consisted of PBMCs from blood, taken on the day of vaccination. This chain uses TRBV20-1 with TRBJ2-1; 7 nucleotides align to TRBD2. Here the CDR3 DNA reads TGCAGTGCTACGGGACTACTCAACAATGAGCAGTTCTTC. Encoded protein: CSATGLLNNEQFF.